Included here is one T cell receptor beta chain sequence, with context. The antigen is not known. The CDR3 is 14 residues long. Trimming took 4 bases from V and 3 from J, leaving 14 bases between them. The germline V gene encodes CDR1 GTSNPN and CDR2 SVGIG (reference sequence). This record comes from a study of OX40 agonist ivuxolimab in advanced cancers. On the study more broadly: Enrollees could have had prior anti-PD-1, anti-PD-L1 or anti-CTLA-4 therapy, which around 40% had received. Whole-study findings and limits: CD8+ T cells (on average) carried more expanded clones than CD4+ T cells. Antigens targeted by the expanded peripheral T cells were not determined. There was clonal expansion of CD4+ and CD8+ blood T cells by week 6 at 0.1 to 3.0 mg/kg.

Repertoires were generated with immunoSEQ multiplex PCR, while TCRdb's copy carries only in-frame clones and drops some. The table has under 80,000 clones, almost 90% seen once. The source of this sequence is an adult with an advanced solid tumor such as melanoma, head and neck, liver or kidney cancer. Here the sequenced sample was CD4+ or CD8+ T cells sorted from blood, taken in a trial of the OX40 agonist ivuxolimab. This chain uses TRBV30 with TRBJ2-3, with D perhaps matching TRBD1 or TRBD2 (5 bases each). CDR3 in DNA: TGTGCCTGGAACTGGGGGAGCGGAACAGATACGCAGTATTTT. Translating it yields CAWNWGSGTDTQYF. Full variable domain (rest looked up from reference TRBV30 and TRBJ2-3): SQTIHQWPATLVQPVGSPLSLECTVEGTSNPNLYWYRQAAGRGLQLLFYSVGIGQISSEVPQNLSASRPQDRQFILSSKKLLLSDSGFYLCAWNWGSGTDTQYFGPGTRLTVL.